Sequencing of this T cell receptor beta chain was carried out in a study of beta chain features in type 1 diabetes. This clone showed up just a few times. cDNA synthesis used the whole RNA isolate, giving expressed TCRB sequences. The protocol was immunoSEQ multiplex PCR, while the TCRdb copy is restricted to in-frame clones and leaves out a portion. Of over 500,000 clones in the sample, roughly a sixth are singletons; the top ten hold about 0.097%. Per the germline V gene, CDR1 is LGHNA and CDR2 is YSLEER. The CDR3 spans 14 residues. The germline V and J ends were trimmed by 0 bases and 4 bases, with 10 bases remaining between them.

The chain combines TRBV4-3 with TRBJ2-7, with no clear D. The TCR comes from a man aged 18 to 29 in good health. The sequenced material came from naive CD4+ T cells from blood. The CDR3 region is CASSQEGKSYEQYF. Written as DNA, the CDR3 is TGCGCCAGCAGCCAAGAAGGGAAGAGTTACGAGCAGTACTTC.